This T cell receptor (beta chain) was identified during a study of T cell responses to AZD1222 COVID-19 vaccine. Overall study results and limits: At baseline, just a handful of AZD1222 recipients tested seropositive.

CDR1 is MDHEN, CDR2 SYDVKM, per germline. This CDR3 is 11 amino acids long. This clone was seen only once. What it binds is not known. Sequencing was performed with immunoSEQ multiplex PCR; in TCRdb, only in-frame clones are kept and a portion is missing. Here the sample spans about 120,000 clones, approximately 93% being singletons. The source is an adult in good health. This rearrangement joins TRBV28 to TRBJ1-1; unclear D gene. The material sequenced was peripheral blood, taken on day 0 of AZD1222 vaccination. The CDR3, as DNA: TGTGCAAGTGGAGTTAACACTGAAGCTTTCTTT. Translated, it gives CASGVNTEAFF.